Each of the 18 T cell receptor beta chains below was sequenced from the same sample in a study of identical twins. TCRdb fed the 5' RACE reads into MiXCR, producing one record per CDR3 protein. The sample contains 250,000 to 350,000 distinct CDR3 sequences, 7.5% to 9.5% of which appear only once. These data were likewise used in another study, on yellow fever vaccine responses in identical twins.

Material: CD8+ T cells sorted from blood. Source of these receptors: a woman younger than 35 in good health.

This clonotype has a count of ten or more. The chain couples TRBV5-1 to TRBJ2-3; D gene unclear. The CDR3 spans 14 residues. V was pared by 0 bases and J by 4 bases, with 9 bases between. CDR1 is SGHRS, CDR2 YFSETQ, per germline. The CDR3 DNA follows: TGCGCCAGCAGCTTGGCCGTTGGGGCAGATACGCAGTATTTT. Amino acids: CASSLAVGADTQYF. Supplemented by reference TRBV5-1 and TRBJ2-3, the full variable domain reads KAGVTQTPRYLIKTRGQQVTLSCSPISGHRSVSWYQQTPGQGLQFLFEYFSETQRNKGNFPGRFSGRQFSNSRSEMNVSTLELGDSALYLCASSLAVGADTQYFGPGTRLTVL.

This clonotype has ten or more counts. The rearrangement uses TRBV11-3 and TRBJ2-2, with D unclear. V gave up 1 base and J gave up 1 base, with 13 bases separating them. The CDR3 has 17 amino acids. Germline-derived CDR1 and CDR2 are SGHNT and YENEEA. The CDR3 is CASSLGSSLRNTGELFF. The CDR3 DNA sequence: TGTGCCAGCAGCTTAGGCTCCTCTCTCAGGAACACCGGGGAGCTGTTTTTT.

This CDR3 reads CSGTGQGNYGYTF. The DNA of the CDR3 is TGCAGCGGCACGGGACAGGGGAACTATGGCTACACCTTC. This chain joins TRBV29-1 and TRBJ1-2; 10 nucleotides align to TRBD1. V dropped 7 bases and J dropped 2; count of bases not matched to a gene: 4. The CDR3 has 13 amino acids. CDR1 and CDR2 from the germline V gene are SQVTM and ANQGSEA.

CDR3 nucleotide sequence: TGTGCCAGCAGTATAAAGGGGGCGAGGTACGAGCAGTACTTC. The encoded protein is CASSIKGARYEQYF. The chain combines TRBV27 with TRBJ2-7, with TRBD1 matching over 7 bases. The germline CDR1 and CDR2 sequences are MNHEY and SMNVEV (reference sequence). The CDR3 totals 14 residues. With V trimmed by 5 bases and J by 4 bases, 8 bases remained unmatched.

The gene calls are TRBV7-2 and TRBJ2-1; 12 positions match TRBD2. Germline V gives CDR1 SGHTA, CDR2 FQGNSA. This CDR3 region has 17 residues. With V trimmed by 5 bases and J by 9 bases, 14 bases remained unmatched. In DNA, the CDR3 is TGTGCCAGCAGCCTTACCGAGACTAGCGGGAGCTATAGTGAGCAGTTCTTC. Translating gives CASSLTETSGSYSEQFF.

At least ten counts were recorded for this clonotype. CDR3 sequence reads: CASSEESYNEQFF. The CDR3 nucleotides read TGTGCCTCCTCGGAGGAGTCCTACAATGAGCAGTTCTTC. The rearrangement joins TRBV24-1 to TRBJ2-1; perhaps TRBD2 as D (5 bases). V lost 12 bases and J lost 1, with 12 bases in between. This CDR3 comprises 13 residues. CDR1 is KGHDR and CDR2 is SFDVKD in the germline V gene.

In this sample, this clonotype turned up many times. This sequence joins TRBV5-1 and TRBJ2-3, with TRBD2 matching 8 bases. The CDR3 loop spans 18 amino acids. Germline-derived CDR1 and CDR2 are SGHRS and YFSETQ. Unmatched junction bases numbered 11, after V lost 0 bases and J lost 2 bases. For the CDR3, the DNA is TGCGCCAGCAGCTTGGGGTTTAGCGGGGCTTCATACACAGATACGCAGTATTTT. This translates into CASSLGFSGASYTDTQYF.

This clonotype has a handful of counts. This could be a read error, since a much larger clone is one nucleotide away. J is TRBJ2-3 and V is TRBV6-4, with 9 bases fitting TRBD2. V was pared by 1 base and J by 1 base, with 0 bases of the junction left unmatched. This CDR3 is built from 15 residues. Germline V gives CDR1 MRHNA, CDR2 SNTAGT. The CDR3 bases are TGTGCCAGCAGTGACTTAGCGGGGGGCACAGATACGCAGTATTTT. It specifies CASSDLAGGTDTQYF.

This clonotype appeared many times. This rearrangement joins TRBV12-3 or TRBV12-4 to TRBJ1-1; unclear D gene. With 1 base removed from V and 8 bases from J, the gap between germline ends came to 5 bases. This CDR3 spans 11 amino acids. CDR3 amino acids: CASSLGGEAFF. The CDR3 coding sequence is TGTGCCAGCAGTTTAGGGGGAGAAGCTTTCTTT.

This clonotype was observed at least ten times. The chain links TRBV7-9 to TRBJ2-1, with D unclear. V lost 7 bases to trimming and J lost 8 bases, with 21 bases between them. Germline V gene data show CDR1 as SEHNR and CDR2 as FQNEAQ (reference sequence). The CDR3 loop spans 15 amino acids. CDR3 protein: CASNFAGLTDDEQFF. In nucleotides, the CDR3 is TGTGCCAGCAACTTCGCCGGGCTTACCGACGATGAGCAGTTCTTC.

This clonotype has a handful of counts. This CDR3 reads CASRSLGTGDSPLHF. In DNA form, the CDR3 reads TGTGCCAGCAGGTCCCTCGGAACGGGCGATTCACCCCTCCACTTT. The gene calls are TRBV12-3 or TRBV12-4 and TRBJ1-6, with no clear D. Trimming took 6 bases from V and 8 from J, leaving 17 bases between them. The CDR3 is made up of 15 amino acids.

The V gene is TRBV10-1, the J gene TRBJ2-5, with a tentative D call TRBD1 (6 bases). In germline, CDR1 is WNHNN, CDR2 SYGVQD (reference sequence). Trimming took 0 bases from V and 5 from J, leaving 13 bases between them. The CDR3 runs to 15 residues. The CDR3 DNA sequence: TGCGCCAGCAGTGAGTCGGGGGCAGGGATGGAGACCCAGTACTTC. Translation gives CASSESGAGMETQYF.

This clonotype has a handful of counts. J is TRBJ2-7 and V is TRBV4-3; TRBD1 is a possible D gene (6 bases). This CDR3 has 14 amino acids. Per germline, CDR1 LGHNA and CDR2 YSLEER. Trimming shortened V by 0 bases and J by 6 bases, and 12 bases separated the two germline ends. The DNA for the CDR3 is TGCGCCAGCAGCCAAGATCAGGGGCTAGGCGAGCAGTACTTC. Its protein is CASSQDQGLGEQYF.

This chain joins TRBV14 and TRBJ2-4; the D is unclear. Deletions cut 0 bases from V and 8 bases from J, with 8 bases between. The CDR3 is 13 residues long. Germline-derived CDR1 and CDR2 are SGHDN and FVKESK. The CDR3 coding sequence is TGTGCCAGCAGCCAAGATTTCCAAGACATTCAGTACTTC. Translating it yields CASSQDFQDIQYF.

The chain employs TRBV7-9 and TRBJ1-2, with no clear D. This CDR3 is 15 amino acids long. Per the germline V gene, CDR1 is SEHNR and CDR2 is FQNEAQ (reference sequence). V was trimmed by 6 bases and J by 0 bases, leaving 14 bases between them. The CDR3 bases are TGTGCCAGCAGTCTGCACGTAGGGACTAACTATGGCTACACCTTC. This sequence encodes CASSLHVGTNYGYTF.

The chain couples TRBV20-1 to TRBJ2-6; 7 bases agree with TRBD1. The CDR3 has 15 amino acids. The germline CDR1 and CDR2 sequences are DFQATT and SNEGSKA (reference sequence). Trimming at V came to 6 bases and at J to 4 bases, leaving 9 bases not matched to a gene. CDR3 region: CSARDSLSGANVLTF. The CDR3 DNA follows: TGCAGTGCACGGGACAGTCTCTCCGGGGCCAACGTCCTGACTTTC.

This clonotype came up a few times. The rearrangement links TRBV4-2 to TRBJ2-7; D remains unclear. CDR3 length: 12 residues. Germline loops: CDR1 LGHNA, CDR2 YNFKEQ. Trimming took 0 bases from V and 12 from J, leaving 12 bases between them. The CDR3 here is CASSQDRVAMYF. CDR3 coding DNA: TGTGCCAGCAGCCAAGATCGAGTAGCTATGTACTTC.

This clonotype was recorded many times. This rearrangement joins TRBV24-1 to TRBJ2-1, with D perhaps being TRBD1 or TRBD2 (5 bases each). The germline V gene has CDR1 KGHDR and CDR2 SFDVKD. The V end was cut by 5 bases, the J end by 8 bases, with 9 bases between. CDR3 size: 12 residues. CDR3 amino acids: CATSGLGDEQFF. The CDR3 DNA is TGTGCCACCAGTGGCCTGGGGGATGAGCAGTTCTTC.